Listed below are T cell receptor beta chains from one sample, sequenced in a study of T cell changes during pregnancy in multiple sclerosis. This table comes from immunoSEQ multiplex PCR, and its TCRdb copy is limited to in-frame clones, with some not included. This table holds about 64,000 clones, roughly 90% found once. The sample consisted of peripheral blood, taken in the second trimester of pregnancy. The source is a female donor with multiple sclerosis, enrolled in a pregnancy study. The CDR3 runs from the conserved cysteine through the conserved F or W. A D gene is named only where the DNA matches it firmly. Some rows mark clone size as missing; the rest say once, few, many or name a class of expanded clone.

d_call,clone_size,j_call,v_call,cdr3_aa,cdr3_nt
NA,few,TRBJ2-5,TRBV5-4,CASSPQGLKGETQYF,TGTGCCAGCAGCCCGCAGGGCCTAAAGGGGGAGACCCAGTACTTC
TRBD2,NA,TRBJ2-3,TRBV6-5,CASNSGTRALDTQYF,TGTGCCAGCAACTCCGGGACTAGAGCCTTGGATACGCAGTATTTT
NA,NA,TRBJ2-7,TRBV4-1,CASSQVKFEGAYEQYF,TGCGCCAGCAGCCAAGTCAAATTCGAGGGGGCCTACGAGCAGTACTTC
TRBD1,NA,TRBJ1-2,TRBV28,CASSSGQGTGYTF,TGTGCCAGCAGTTCCGGACAGGGGACAGGCTACACCTTC
NA,NA,TRBJ1-2,TRBV5-6,CASALARRHYGYTF,TGTGCCAGCGCGCTTGCTCGCAGGCACTATGGCTACACCTTC
NA,once,TRBJ1-1,TRBV7-9,CASSLEPGEAFF,TGTGCCAGCAGCTTAGAACCAGGGGAAGCTTTCTTT
TRBD1,NA,TRBJ1-5,TRBV28,CASSSGGGNQPQHF,TGTGCCAGCAGTTCAGGGGGCGGCAATCAGCCCCAGCATTTT
NA,NA,TRBJ1-4,TRBV27,CASSLGGSNEKLFF,TGTGCCAGCAGTTTGGGGGGGTCTAATGAAAAACTGTTTTTT
TRBD1,NA,TRBJ2-3,TRBV5-1,CASSPGQGATDTQYF,TGCGCCAGCAGCCCGGGACAGGGGGCCACAGATACGCAGTATTTT
NA,once,TRBJ2-7,TRBV11-1,CASSLRFTYEQYF,TGTGCCAGCAGCTTGAGGTTTACCTACGAGCAGTACTTC
TRBD2,NA,TRBJ2-1,TRBV5-5,CASSLGLADYNEQFF,TGTGCCAGCAGCTTGGGACTAGCGGACTACAATGAGCAGTTCTTC
NA,NA,TRBJ2-3,TRBV7-7,CASSLGASADTQYF,TGTGCTAGCAGCTTAGGGGCTAGCGCAGATACGCAGTATTTT
NA,few,TRBJ1-5,TRBV7-9,CASSRAQGSNQPQHF,TGTGCCAGCAGCCGGGCGCAGGGAAGTAATCAGCCCCAGCATTTT
TRBD2,NA,TRBJ2-5,TRBV6-5,CASSFQGLAGQETQYF,TGTGCCAGCAGTTTCCAGGGACTAGCGGGACAAGAGACCCAGTACTTC
TRBD2,NA,TRBJ2-1,TRBV27,CASSFILAGAYNEQFF,TGTGCCAGCAGTTTCATTCTAGCGGGTGCCTACAATGAGCAGTTCTTC
TRBD1,NA,TRBJ2-7,TRBV28,CASIPGTEDYEQYF,TGTGCCAGCATCCCCGGGACAGAAGATTACGAGCAGTACTTC
NA,NA,TRBJ1-5,TRBV7-9,CASSSSGVGYSNQPQHF,TGTGCCAGCAGCTCCTCGGGGGTGGGGTATAGCAATCAGCCCCAGCATTTT
NA,NA,TRBJ2-7,TRBV6-5,CASSRTGTTYEQYF,TGTGCCAGCAGTCGGACAGGGACTACCTACGAGCAGTACTTC
TRBD1,NA,TRBJ1-2,TRBV6-5,CASSWDRDSYGYTF,TGTGCCAGCAGTTGGGACAGGGATTCCTATGGCTACACCTTC
TRBD2,once,TRBJ2-3,TRBV5-1,CASSLGGRAGTDTQYF,TGCGCCAGCAGCTTGGGAGGGAGGGCCGGAACAGATACGCAGTATTTT
NA,NA,TRBJ2-1,TRBV14,CASSQVSGIKFREQFF,TGTGCCAGCAGCCAAGTATCCGGGATTAAGTTTCGTGAGCAGTTCTTC
NA,NA,TRBJ2-1,TRBV19,CASSIGALSSYNEQFF,TGTGCCAGTAGTATAGGGGCCCTAAGCTCCTACAATGAGCAGTTCTTC
NA,once,TRBJ1-1,TRBV10-3,CASGRTMNTEAFF,TGTGCCTCCGGGAGGACCATGAACACTGAAGCTTTCTTT
NA,NA,TRBJ1-3,TRBV29-1,CSVAAGSGNTIYF,TGCAGCGTTGCGGCGGGCTCTGGAAACACCATATATTTT
TRBD1,NA,TRBJ1-4,TRBV5-5,CASSLGTGGEKLFF,TGTGCCAGCAGCTTGGGGACAGGGGGAGAAAAACTGTTTTTT
NA,NA,TRBJ2-3,TRBV5-1,CASSGEQEPNTQYF,TGCGCCAGCAGCGGTGAGCAGGAACCAAATACGCAGTATTTT
TRBD1,NA,TRBJ1-2,TRBV29-1,CSVEDRGRGRSGYTF,TGCAGCGTTGAAGATCGAGGCAGGGGGCGGAGTGGCTACACCTTC
TRBD1,NA,TRBJ1-1,TRBV7-2,CASSQGVNTEAFF,TGTGCCAGCAGCCAGGGGGTGAACACTGAAGCTTTCTTT
TRBD1,NA,TRBJ2-3,TRBV7-2,CASSLGPRDRADTQYF,TGTGCCAGCAGCTTAGGTCCCCGAGACAGGGCAGATACGCAGTATTTT
NA,NA,TRBJ2-2,TRBV9,CASRWGSGANTGELFF,TGTGCCAGCCGGTGGGGTAGCGGAGCGAACACCGGGGAGCTGTTTTTT
TRBD2,NA,TRBJ2-1,TRBV7-9,CASSLGLAGGYYEQFF,TGTGCCAGCAGCTTAGGTTTAGCGGGAGGGTACTATGAGCAGTTCTTC
NA,NA,TRBJ2-5,TRBV27,CASSLKWRPVGLETQYF,TGTGCCAGCAGTTTAAAGTGGAGGCCCGTAGGTTTGGAGACCCAGTACTTC
NA,NA,TRBJ1-1,TRBV7-2,CASSSLATVTEAFF,TGTGCCAGCAGCTCCCTCGCAACGGTCACTGAAGCTTTCTTT
NA,NA,TRBJ2-3,TRBV7-2,CASSIRGGDTQYF,TGTGCCAGCAGCATTAGGGGGGGAGATACGCAGTATTTT
NA,NA,TRBJ1-2,TRBV10-3,CAISVGGGNYGYTF,TGTGCCATCAGTGTAGGGGGGGGGAACTATGGCTACACCTTC
TRBD2,NA,TRBJ2-1,TRBV30,CAWSVRERDSWFF,TGTGCCTGGAGTGTAAGGGAGCGGGACTCATGGTTCTTC
TRBD1,NA,TRBJ2-1,TRBV29-1,CSVAQLGTGGLF,TGCAGCGTTGCTCAGTTAGGGACAGGGGGGCTCTTC
NA,NA,TRBJ2-2,TRBV15,CATSRDFVSGYAGELFF,TGTGCCACCAGCAGAGATTTTGTTAGCGGTTACGCCGGGGAGCTGTTTTTT
TRBD1,NA,TRBJ1-4,TRBV19,CASSERTGVNEKLFF,TGTGCCAGTAGTGAAAGGACAGGGGTCAATGAAAAACTGTTTTTT
NA,NA,TRBJ2-3,TRBV6-1,CASSERQGLTQYF,TGTGCCAGCAGTGAACGCCAGGGTTTGACGCAGTATTTT
TRBD1,once,TRBJ1-3,TRBV6-5,CASRRDRGAGNTIYF,TGTGCCAGCAGAAGGGACAGGGGTGCTGGAAACACCATATATTTT
TRBD2,NA,TRBJ2-2,TRBV7-9,CASSSGGGLAGTNTGELFF,TGTGCCAGCAGCTCGGGGGGGGGACTAGCGGGGACGAACACCGGGGAGCTGTTTTTT
TRBD2,NA,TRBJ2-1,TRBV2,CASRKGLAGNEQFF,TGTGCCAGCAGGAAGGGACTAGCGGGCAATGAGCAGTTCTTC
TRBD1,NA,TRBJ2-2,TRBV5-1,CASSLAPPGQGSGELFF,TGCGCCAGCAGCTTGGCACCACCGGGACAGGGTTCCGGGGAGCTGTTTTTT
NA,once,TRBJ1-1,TRBV11-1,CASSLDSTEAFF,TGTGCCAGCAGCTTAGACAGCACTGAAGCTTTCTTT
TRBD1,NA,TRBJ1-1,TRBV6-5,CASSYSDRAGAEAFF,TGTGCCAGCAGTTACTCGGACAGGGCGGGCGCTGAAGCTTTCTTT
NA,NA,TRBJ1-5,TRBV5-1,CASSFEAAGDNQPQHF,TGCGCCAGCAGCTTTGAGGCAGCAGGGGACAATCAGCCCCAGCATTTT
NA,NA,TRBJ1-5,TRBV28,CASSLLLNQPQHF,TGTGCCAGCAGTTTACTTCTCAATCAGCCCCAGCATTTT
TRBD1,NA,TRBJ2-5,TRBV6-6,CASSPGQAGETQYF,TGTGCCAGCAGTCCAGGACAGGCAGGCGAGACCCAGTACTTC
TRBD1,once,TRBJ2-7,TRBV11-2,CASSPITGTANYEQYF,TGTGCCAGCAGCCCCATCACCGGGACAGCGAACTACGAGCAGTACTTC
TRBD2,NA,TRBJ2-7,TRBV7-2,CASSLGGLAGLVQYF,TGTGCCAGCAGCTTAGGGGGACTAGCGGGACTGGTGCAGTACTTC
NA,NA,TRBJ1-2,TRBV27,CASSGPVYGYTF,TGTGCCAGCAGTGGCCCTGTCTATGGCTACACCTTC
NA,once,TRBJ2-7,TRBV4-2,CASSVLYEQYF,TGTGCCAGCAGCGTCCTCTACGAGCAGTACTTC
NA,NA,TRBJ2-7,TRBV5-4,CASSFGGSYEQYF,TGTGCCAGCAGCTTCGGGGGATCCTACGAGCAGTACTTC
NA,NA,TRBJ1-6,TRBV6-5,CASRAGQNSPLHF,TGTGCCAGCAGGGCAGGACAGAATTCACCCCTCCACTTT
TRBD1,NA,TRBJ2-3,TRBV4-1,CASSQPGTGGPDTQYF,TGCGCCAGCAGCCAACCCGGGACAGGGGGCCCAGATACGCAGTATTTT
NA,NA,TRBJ2-2,TRBV28,CASSPGDTGELFF,TGTGCCAGCAGTCCAGGGGACACCGGGGAGCTGTTTTTT
TRBD2,NA,TRBJ2-7,TRBV6-5,CASSPSRGGYYEQYF,TGTGCCAGCAGCCCCTCGCGGGGGGGTTATTACGAGCAGTACTTC
TRBD2,NA,TRBJ2-1,TRBV9,CASSVGVSGFNNEQFF,TGTGCCAGCAGCGTAGGTGTTAGCGGGTTTAACAATGAGCAGTTCTTC
TRBD1,NA,TRBJ1-1,TRBV7-8,CASTRRQGRTEAFF,TGTGCCAGCACTCGACGACAGGGGCGGACTGAAGCTTTCTTT